The next 25 T cell receptor beta chains were all read from a single sample in a study of response to subunit inactivated influenza vaccine. TCRdb reprocessed the RT-PCR reads via MiXCR and lists one record per CDR3 protein. The repertoire consists of about 570,000 distinct CDR3 sequences, with about 11% occurring once and the leading ten covering 8% to 13%. These same data were also listed under a study on T cells expressing NK-cell markers. From that study: Generation of TCR beta cDNA was performed by 5'RACE template switching incorporating UMIs.

Sequencing used PBMCs from blood, obtained on the day of vaccination. All receptors derive from a man between 45 and 60 years old who received an inactivated influenza vaccine.

This clonotype occurred a few times. This chain joins TRBV9 and TRBJ2-2; D is undetermined. CDR3 length: 12 residues. Germline-derived CDR1 and CDR2 are SGDLS and YYNGEE. Between the trimmed V and J ends, which lost 0 bases and 7 bases, there was a span of 4 bases. The CDR3: CASSVEIGELFF. The CDR3 DNA reads TGTGCCAGCAGCGTAGAAATCGGGGAGCTGTTTTTT. Combining the CDR3 with reference TRBV9 and TRBJ2-2 gives the whole variable domain DSGVTQTPKHLITATGQRVTLRCSPRSGDLSVYWYQQSLDQGLQFLIQYYNGEERAKGNILERFSAQQFPDLHSELNLSSLELGDSALYFCASSVEIGELFFGEGSRLTVL.

CDR3 loop: CASSSAGTGGLETQYF. The DNA of the CDR3 is TGTGCCAGCAGCTCCGCCGGGACAGGGGGGTTAGAGACCCAGTACTTC. The J gene is TRBJ2-5, the V gene TRBV7-2, with 11 bases that match TRBD1. The CDR3 spans 16 residues. Germline V lookup: CDR1 SGHTA, CDR2 FQGNSA. The ends lost 4 bases at V and 4 bases at J; junction bases unmatched: 8.

The chain recombines TRBV24-1 with TRBJ2-1; perhaps TRBD1 as D (5 bases). CDR1 KGHDR and CDR2 SFDVKD come from the germline V gene. Trimming took off 5 bases at V and 4 bases at J, with 5 bases between the two ends. This CDR3 region has 12 residues. CDR3 nucleotides: TGTGCCACCAGTGGACAGTACAATGAGCAGTTCTTC. Protein product: CATSGQYNEQFF.

This clonotype was detected a few times. The rearrangement joins TRBV5-1 to TRBJ1-1; TRBD1 is a possible D gene (5 bases). Germline V gives CDR1 SGHRS, CDR2 YFSETQ. CDR3 length: 13 residues. Trimming cost V 6 bases and J 6 bases, with 15 bases left between them. The CDR3 reads CASTRSGGSEAFF. CDR3 in DNA: TGCGCCAGCACCAGATCCGGGGGGTCTGAAGCTTTCTTT.

This chain uses TRBV5-1 with TRBJ2-1, with D maybe TRBD1 (5 bases). Germline values: CDR1 SGHRS, CDR2 YFSETQ. The length of the CDR3 is 14 residues. V shed 2 bases and J shed 4 bases, with 10 bases lying between them. This CDR3 reads CASSFIQGYNEQFF. The CDR3 DNA sequence: TGCGCCAGCAGCTTTATCCAGGGTTACAATGAGCAGTTCTTC.

This clonotype showed up just a few times. The chain recombines TRBV6-5 with TRBJ2-1; 10 bases line up with TRBD2. The CDR3 is 15 residues long. The ends lost 2 bases at V and 10 bases at J; junction bases unmatched: 8. The germline CDR1 and CDR2 sequences are MNHEY and SVGAGI. The CDR3 region has the DNA TGTGCCAGCAGTTACCTAGCGGGAGCCCTGAACGAGCAGTTCTTC. It specifies CASSYLAGALNEQFF.

The sample holds a few counts of this clonotype. V usage is TRBV6-2 or TRBV6-3 and J usage is TRBJ1-5; D not certain. The germline V and J ends were trimmed by 10 bases and 0 bases, with 10 bases remaining between them. Germline values: CDR1 MNHEY, CDR2 SVGEGT. The CDR3 loop spans 13 amino acids. CDR3 coding DNA: TGTGCCACCTCAGATTTTAGCAATCAGCCCCAGCATTTT. Translated, it gives CATSDFSNQPQHF.

This clonotype has more than one count but fewer than ten. This chain joins TRBV4-3 and TRBJ2-7; D is undetermined. V was trimmed by 2 bases and J by 3 bases, leaving 11 bases between them. The germline V gene encodes CDR1 LGHNA and CDR2 YSLEER. The CDR3 extends over 14 amino acids. CDR3 residues: CASSQWLVGYEQYF. The CDR3 coding sequence is TGCGCCAGCAGCCAATGGTTGGTGGGCTACGAGCAGTACTTC.

The rearrangement uses TRBV20-1 and TRBJ2-1; 12 positions match TRBD2. Trimming took 3 bases from V and 1 from J; bases not matched to a gene: 7. This CDR3 is built from 17 residues. CDR1 DFQATT and CDR2 SNEGSKA come from the germline V gene (reference sequence). CDR3 nucleotides: TGCAGTGCTAGGAGGTCTAGCGGGAGGGCTTCCTACAATGAGCAGTTCTTC. Protein sequence: CSARRSSGRASYNEQFF.

The chain combines TRBV7-6 with TRBJ1-2; no reliable D call. CDR3 length: 15 amino acids. V was trimmed by 3 bases and J by 8 bases, leaving 19 bases between them. Germline CDR1 reads SGHVS; CDR2 reads FNYEAQ. CDR3 nucleotide sequence: TGTGCCAGCAGCTTCTCCCCCACTTCAATTGAGGGCTACACCTTC. It specifies CASSFSPTSIEGYTF.

This clonotype was counted only a few times. The rearrangement uses TRBV27 and TRBJ2-2, with TRBD1 identical over 12 bases. The CDR3 extends over 15 amino acids. Looked up from germline, CDR1 is MNHEY and CDR2 is SMNVEV (reference sequence). V lost 6 bases and J lost 7; bases outside the gene matches: 6. In nucleotides, the CDR3 is TGTGCCAGCAGGAGGGACAGGGGGCATGGCGGGGAGCTGTTTTTT. It encodes CASRRDRGHGGELFF.

The chain employs TRBV20-1 and TRBJ2-3; D ambiguous. CDR1 and CDR2 from the germline V gene are DFQATT and SNEGSKA (reference sequence). The V end lost 3 bases, the J end lost 2 bases, and 15 bases lay between the germline ends. The CDR3 is made up of 15 amino acids. The CDR3 sequence is CSARAMGAHTDTQYF. CDR3 coding DNA: TGCAGTGCTAGGGCCATGGGTGCCCACACAGATACGCAGTATTTT.

This clonotype was seen only a few times. The chain uses TRBV6-1 and TRBJ2-2; D call uncertain. The CDR3 covers 14 residues. Germline-derived CDR1 and CDR2 are MNHNS and SASEGT. Trimming removed 5 bases at V and 6 bases at J, with 13 bases between. CDR3 amino acids: CASSRGSPPGELFF. The DNA of the CDR3 is TGTGCCAGCAGTCGCGGCTCACCTCCCGGGGAGCTGTTTTTT.

Only a few counts were recorded for this clonotype. The chain recombines TRBV5-5 with TRBJ2-7; weak D call: TRBD2 (6 bases). The CDR3 is 16 residues long. Germline assignment: CDR1 SGHKS and CDR2 YYEKEE (reference sequence). Between the trimmed V and J ends, which lost 4 bases and 2 bases, there was a span of 19 bases. CDR3 DNA sequence: TGTGCCAGCAGCCCCGCCCCGGGGGAGACAGCCTACGAGCAGTACTTC. Its protein is CASSPAPGETAYEQYF.

The table lists this clonotype with many counts. The chain links TRBV5-1 to TRBJ2-5, with 9 positions matching TRBD1. CDR3 length equals 14 residues. J was trimmed by 4 bases and V by 4 bases; bases with no gene match: 5. The V gene's germline CDR1 is SGHRS and CDR2 YFSETQ. CDR3 sequence (DNA): TGCGCCAGCAGCCCGGACAGGGGAGGAGAGACCCAGTACTTC. This codes for CASSPDRGGETQYF.

This clonotype was observed a handful of times. The V gene is TRBV5-1, the J gene TRBJ2-3; TRBD2 matches at 13 bases. The CDR3 spans 16 residues. Germline V gene lookup returns CDR1 SGHRS and CDR2 YFSETQ. Germline trimming cut 2 bases from V and 5 bases from J; bases unmatched to any gene: 5. The CDR3 region is CASSFTSGGAEDTQYF. As DNA, the CDR3 is TGCGCCAGCAGCTTCACTAGCGGGGGGGCCGAAGATACGCAGTATTTT.

The CDR3 DNA sequence: TGTGCCAGCAGCGTAGCTACTTCAGAGACCCAGTACTTC. Protein: CASSVATSETQYF. The chain is built from TRBV9 and TRBJ2-5; D gene uncertain. CDR1 and CDR2 (germline): SGDLS, YYNGEE. The CDR3 is made up of 13 amino acids. V was trimmed by 0 bases and J by 4 bases, leaving 7 bases between them. The whole variable domain, filled in from reference TRBV9 and TRBJ2-5, reads DSGVTQTPKHLITATGQRVTLRCSPRSGDLSVYWYQQSLDQGLQFLIQYYNGEERAKGNILERFSAQQFPDLHSELNLSSLELGDSALYFCASSVATSETQYFGPGTRLLVL.

The chain combines TRBV5-5 with TRBJ1-6, with TRBD1 identical over 9 bases. This CDR3 region has 15 residues. After removal of 5 bases from V and 6 bases from J, the junction contained 6 bases not matched to a gene. Per the germline V gene, CDR1 is SGHKS and CDR2 is YYEKEE (reference sequence). The CDR3 is CASRTDRGFNSPLHF. The CDR3 DNA is TGTGCCAGCAGGACGGACAGGGGTTTTAATTCACCCCTCCACTTT.

This clonotype was seen many times. The junction and the germline gene differ at one end; a read error may be behind it. This CDR3 reads CASSLSGSYEQYF. The CDR3 bases are TGTGCTAGCAGCTTATCGGGCTCCTACGAGCAGTACTTC. This chain uses TRBV12-3 or TRBV12-4 with TRBJ2-7; D gene ambiguous. CDR3 length: 13 amino acids.

The chain is built from TRBV20-1 and TRBJ1-1, with D perhaps matching TRBD1 (5 bases). CDR1 DFQATT and CDR2 SNEGSKA come from the germline V gene (reference sequence). Trimming stripped 3 bases from V and 0 bases from J, with 8 bases between. This CDR3 region has 13 residues. CDR3 sequence (DNA): TGCAGTGCTAGTGGGGGGATGAACACTGAAGCTTTCTTT. This encodes CSASGGMNTEAFF.

The table lists this clonotype with a few counts. V usage is TRBV6-1 and J usage is TRBJ1-5; the match to TRBD1 covers 7 bases. V shed 6 bases, J shed 5 bases, and the junction held 10 bases outside the gene matches. In germline, CDR1 is MNHNS, CDR2 SASEGT. The CDR3 sequence is 15 residues long. In DNA, the CDR3 is TGTGCCAGCAGGGAACAGGGGACGGGGGATCAGCCCCAGCATTTT. As protein: CASREQGTGDQPQHF.

This clonotype was detected only a few times. The V gene is TRBV20-1, the J gene TRBJ2-3; D may be TRBD2 (6 bases). V gave up 0 bases and J gave up 3 bases, with 13 bases separating them. From germline, CDR1 is DFQATT and CDR2 SNEGSKA (reference sequence). The CDR3 extends over 15 amino acids. This chain's CDR3 is CSARDPPGSTDTQYF. Written as DNA, the CDR3 is TGCAGTGCTAGAGATCCCCCCGGGAGTACAGATACGCAGTATTTT.

This clonotype came up a few times. This chain links TRBV7-6 with TRBJ2-1, with 7 bases identical to TRBD2. V lost 5 bases to trimming and J lost 9 bases; unmatched junction nucleotides: 13. The CDR3 sequence is 15 residues long. Germline V gene lookup returns CDR1 SGHVS and CDR2 FNYEAQ. The CDR3 protein is CASSLGRPGEGEQFF. In nucleotides, the CDR3 is TGTGCCAGCAGCCTCGGGAGACCCGGGGAGGGTGAGCAGTTCTTC.

This chain links TRBV4-2 with TRBJ2-5; TRBD2 matches 12 bases. V shed 7 bases, J shed 5 bases, and the junction held 11 bases outside the gene matches. CDR1 and CDR2 (germline): LGHNA, YNFKEQ. The CDR3 has 16 residues. This CDR3 is CASIESSGGAWETQYF. CDR3 nucleotide sequence: TGTGCCAGCATCGAATCTAGCGGGGGGGCCTGGGAGACCCAGTACTTC.

A few counts support this clonotype. J is TRBJ1-2 and V is TRBV5-6; no reliable D call. This CDR3 spans 15 amino acids. V was shortened by 2 bases and J by 8 bases, with 19 bases between the two germline ends. CDR1 and CDR2 from the germline V gene are SGHDT and YYEEEE. CDR3 in amino acids: CASSFGNSDGIGYTF. The CDR3, as DNA: TGTGCCAGCAGCTTTGGAAACTCCGATGGGATCGGCTACACCTTC.